This T cell receptor (beta chain) was documented in a study of vaccination and CD4 T cells after COVID-19. Background on the study: Overlapping SARS-CoV-2, HCoV-NL63, HCoV-OC43 and HCoV-229E spike peptides were used to stimulate cells. Control cultures used a CEFX viral epitope pool, an HIV-1 Nef peptide pool, or no peptide.

Trimming pared 3 bases from V and 4 bases from J, leaving 12 bases between. This CDR3 contains 14 residues. Germline lookup yields CDR1 SNHLY and CDR2 FYNNEI. Study-wide findings and caveats: The study found median SARS-CoV-2-reactive clonotypes rising from 21 to 38, not significantly.

Treatment indicated: approximately 11-day PBMC culture with coronavirus spike peptide pools or control peptides (ViraFEST assay). The Oncomine TCR Beta short-read assay was applied to DNA of cultured CD4+ T cells. One entry per CDR3 protein, called by TCRdb with MiXCR from the PCR reads. The data hold roughly 11,000 distinct CDR3 sequences, with 76% observed a single time. On this clonotype: The antigen is unknown.

V is TRBV2 and J is TRBJ1-1; D call uncertain. This receptor was identified in a human donor who had recovered from COVID-19. Material for sequencing was CD4+ T cells from blood, cultured in vitro. This CDR3 is CASSDQRWGTEAFF. CDR3 DNA: TGTGCCAGCAGTGATCAGAGGTGGGGCACTGAAGCTTTCTTT.